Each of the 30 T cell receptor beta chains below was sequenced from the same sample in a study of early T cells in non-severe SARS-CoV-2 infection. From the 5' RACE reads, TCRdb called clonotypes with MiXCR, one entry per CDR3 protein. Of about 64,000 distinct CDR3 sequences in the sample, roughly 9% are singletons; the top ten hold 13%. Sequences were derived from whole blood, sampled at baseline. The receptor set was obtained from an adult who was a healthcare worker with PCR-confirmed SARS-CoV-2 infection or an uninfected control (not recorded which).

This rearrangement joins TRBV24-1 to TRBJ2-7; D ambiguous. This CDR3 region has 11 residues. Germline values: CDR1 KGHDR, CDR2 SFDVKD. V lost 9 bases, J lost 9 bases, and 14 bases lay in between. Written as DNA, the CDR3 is TGTGCCACCGGGTTGTCTAGGGCGCAGTACTTC. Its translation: CATGLSRAQYF.

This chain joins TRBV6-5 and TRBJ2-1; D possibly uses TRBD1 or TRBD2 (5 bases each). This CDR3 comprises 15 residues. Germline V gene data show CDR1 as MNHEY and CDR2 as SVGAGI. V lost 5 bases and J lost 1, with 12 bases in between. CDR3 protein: CASSLRDPSYNEQFF. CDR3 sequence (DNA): TGTGCCAGCAGTCTCCGGGACCCATCCTACAATGAGCAGTTCTTC.

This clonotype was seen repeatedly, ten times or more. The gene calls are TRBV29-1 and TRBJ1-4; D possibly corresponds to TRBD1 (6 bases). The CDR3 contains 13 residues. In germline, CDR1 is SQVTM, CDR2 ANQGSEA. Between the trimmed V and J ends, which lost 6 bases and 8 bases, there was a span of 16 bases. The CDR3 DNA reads TGCAGCGTAGCACAGGGATCTGGGGAAAAACTGTTTTTT. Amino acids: CSVAQGSGEKLFF.

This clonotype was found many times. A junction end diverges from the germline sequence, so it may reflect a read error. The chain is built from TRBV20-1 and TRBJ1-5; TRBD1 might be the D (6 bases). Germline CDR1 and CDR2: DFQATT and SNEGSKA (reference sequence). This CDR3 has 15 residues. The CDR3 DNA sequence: TGCAGTGCTAGAGATGTCAACGGGGGCAAGCAGCCCCAGCATTTT. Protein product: CSARDVNGGKQPQHF.

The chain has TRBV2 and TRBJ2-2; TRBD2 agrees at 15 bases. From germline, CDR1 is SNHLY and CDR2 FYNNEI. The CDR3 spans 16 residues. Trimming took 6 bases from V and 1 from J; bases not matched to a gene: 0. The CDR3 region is CASRGLAGGNTGELFF. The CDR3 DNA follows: TGTGCCAGCAGGGGACTAGCGGGAGGGAACACCGGGGAGCTGTTTTTT.

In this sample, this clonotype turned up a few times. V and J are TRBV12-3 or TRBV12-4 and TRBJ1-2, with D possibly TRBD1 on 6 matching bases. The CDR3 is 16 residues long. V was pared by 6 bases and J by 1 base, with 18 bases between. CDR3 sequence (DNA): TGTGCCAGCAGCAGGACAGACCGCATCCTTAACTATGGCTACACCTTC. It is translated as CASSRTDRILNYGYTF.

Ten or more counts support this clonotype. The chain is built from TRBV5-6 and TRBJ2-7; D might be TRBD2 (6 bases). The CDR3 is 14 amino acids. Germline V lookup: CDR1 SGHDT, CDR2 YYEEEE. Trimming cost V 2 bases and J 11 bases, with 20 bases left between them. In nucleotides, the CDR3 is TGTGCCAGCAGCTTAACAGGAGCTAGCGCCGGGGAGTACTTC. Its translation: CASSLTGASAGEYF. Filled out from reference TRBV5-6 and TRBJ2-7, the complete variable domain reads DAGVTQSPTHLIKTRGQQVTLRCSPKSGHDTVSWYQQALGQGPQFIFQYYEEEERQRGNFPDRFSGHQFPNYSSELNVNALLLGDSALYLCASSLTGASAGEYFGPGTRLTVT.

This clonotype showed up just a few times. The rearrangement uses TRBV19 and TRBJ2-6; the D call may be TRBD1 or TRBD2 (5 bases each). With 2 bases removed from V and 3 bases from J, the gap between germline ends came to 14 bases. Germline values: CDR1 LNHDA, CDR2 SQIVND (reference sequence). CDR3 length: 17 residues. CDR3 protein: CASSIWDALGGANVLTF. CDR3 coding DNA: TGTGCCAGTAGTATATGGGACGCCCTTGGTGGGGCCAACGTCCTGACTTTC.

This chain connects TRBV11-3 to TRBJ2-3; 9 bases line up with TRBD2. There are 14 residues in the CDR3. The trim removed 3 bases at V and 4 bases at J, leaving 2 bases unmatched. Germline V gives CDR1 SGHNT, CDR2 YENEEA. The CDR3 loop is CASSFSGSPDTQYF. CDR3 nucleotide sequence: TGTGCCAGCAGCTTTAGCGGGAGCCCAGATACGCAGTATTTT.

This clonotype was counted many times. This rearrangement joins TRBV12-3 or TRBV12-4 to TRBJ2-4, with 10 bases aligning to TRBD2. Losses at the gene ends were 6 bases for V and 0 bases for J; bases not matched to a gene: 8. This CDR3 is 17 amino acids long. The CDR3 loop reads CASRVAGGSLAKNIQYF. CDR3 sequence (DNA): TGTGCCAGCAGAGTAGCGGGAGGTTCTCTAGCCAAAAACATTCAGTACTTC.

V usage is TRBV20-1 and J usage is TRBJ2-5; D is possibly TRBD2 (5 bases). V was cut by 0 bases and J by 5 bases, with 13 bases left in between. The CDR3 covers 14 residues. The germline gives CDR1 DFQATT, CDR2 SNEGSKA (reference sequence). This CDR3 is CSARDGRALETQYF. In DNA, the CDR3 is TGCAGTGCTAGAGATGGGCGGGCCCTGGAGACCCAGTACTTC.

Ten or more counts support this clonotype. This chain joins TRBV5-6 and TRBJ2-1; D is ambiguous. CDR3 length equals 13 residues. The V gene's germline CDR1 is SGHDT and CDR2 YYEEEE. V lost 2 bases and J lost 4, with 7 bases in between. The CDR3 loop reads CASSFGRYNEQFF. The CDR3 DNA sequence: TGTGCCAGCAGCTTCGGCCGGTACAATGAGCAGTTCTTC.

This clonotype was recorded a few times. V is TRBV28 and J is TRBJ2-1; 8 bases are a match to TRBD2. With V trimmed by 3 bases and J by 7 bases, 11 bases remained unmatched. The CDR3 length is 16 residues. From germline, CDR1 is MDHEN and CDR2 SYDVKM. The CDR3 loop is CASSFSQREIGNEQFF. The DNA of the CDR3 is TGTGCCAGCAGTTTCTCCCAGCGGGAGATCGGGAATGAGCAGTTCTTC.

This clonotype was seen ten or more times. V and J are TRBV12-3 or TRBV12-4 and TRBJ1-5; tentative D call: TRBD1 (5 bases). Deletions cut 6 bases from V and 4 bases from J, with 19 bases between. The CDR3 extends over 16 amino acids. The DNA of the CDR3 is TGTGCCAGCAGCCCCCATTTGGGGGTAGGGAATCAGCCCCAGCATTTT. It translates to CASSPHLGVGNQPQHF.

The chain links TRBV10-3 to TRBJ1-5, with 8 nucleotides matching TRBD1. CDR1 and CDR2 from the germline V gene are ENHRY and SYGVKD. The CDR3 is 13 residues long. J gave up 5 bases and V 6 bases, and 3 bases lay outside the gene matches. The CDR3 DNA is TGTGCCATCAGCGGACAGGGACATCAGCCCCAGCATTTT. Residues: CAISGQGHQPQHF.

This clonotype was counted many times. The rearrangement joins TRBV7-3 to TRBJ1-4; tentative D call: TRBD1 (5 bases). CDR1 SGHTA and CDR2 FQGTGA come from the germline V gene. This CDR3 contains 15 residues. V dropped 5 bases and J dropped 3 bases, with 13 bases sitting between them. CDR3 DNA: TGTGCCAGCAGCCGGGACGGACGATCTAATGAAAAACTGTTTTTT. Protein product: CASSRDGRSNEKLFF.

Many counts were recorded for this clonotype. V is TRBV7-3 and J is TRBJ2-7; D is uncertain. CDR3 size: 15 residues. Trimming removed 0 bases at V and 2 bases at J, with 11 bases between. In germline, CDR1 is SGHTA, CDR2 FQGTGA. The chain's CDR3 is CASSLTGLDAYEQYF. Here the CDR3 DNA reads TGTGCCAGCAGCTTAACAGGGCTAGACGCCTACGAGCAGTACTTC.

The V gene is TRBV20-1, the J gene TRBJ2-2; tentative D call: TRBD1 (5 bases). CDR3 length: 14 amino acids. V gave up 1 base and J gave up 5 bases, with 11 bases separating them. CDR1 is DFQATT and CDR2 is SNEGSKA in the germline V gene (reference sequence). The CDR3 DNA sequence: TGCAGTGCTAGAGCACCTCAGGGAACCGGGGAGCTGTTTTTT. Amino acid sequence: CSARAPQGTGELFF.

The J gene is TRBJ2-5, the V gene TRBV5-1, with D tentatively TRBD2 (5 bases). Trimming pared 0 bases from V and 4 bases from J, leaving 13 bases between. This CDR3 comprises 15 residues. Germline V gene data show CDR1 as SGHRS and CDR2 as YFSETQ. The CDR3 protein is CASSLVPDGGETQYF. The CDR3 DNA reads TGCGCCAGCAGCTTGGTACCCGACGGAGGAGAGACCCAGTACTTC.

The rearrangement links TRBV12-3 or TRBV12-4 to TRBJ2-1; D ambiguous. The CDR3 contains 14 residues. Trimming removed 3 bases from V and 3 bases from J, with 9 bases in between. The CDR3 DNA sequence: TGTGCCAGCAGTTTGCGTGGGAACTACAATGAGCAGTTCTTC. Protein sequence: CASSLRGNYNEQFF.

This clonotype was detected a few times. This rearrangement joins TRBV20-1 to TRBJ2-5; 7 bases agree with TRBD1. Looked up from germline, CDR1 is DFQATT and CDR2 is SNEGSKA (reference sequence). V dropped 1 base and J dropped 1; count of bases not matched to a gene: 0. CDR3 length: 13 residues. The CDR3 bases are TGCAGTGCTAGAGCAGGGGGCCAAGAGACCCAGTACTTC. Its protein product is CSARAGGQETQYF.

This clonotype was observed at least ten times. CDR3: CSVETGDNYGYTF. CDR3 DNA: TGCAGCGTTGAAACAGGCGATAACTATGGCTACACCTTC. The chain is built from TRBV29-1 and TRBJ1-2, with D perhaps TRBD1 (5 bases). The germline V gene has CDR1 SQVTM and CDR2 ANQGSEA. The CDR3 has 13 amino acids. With 2 bases removed from V and 1 base from J, the gap between germline ends came to 8 bases.

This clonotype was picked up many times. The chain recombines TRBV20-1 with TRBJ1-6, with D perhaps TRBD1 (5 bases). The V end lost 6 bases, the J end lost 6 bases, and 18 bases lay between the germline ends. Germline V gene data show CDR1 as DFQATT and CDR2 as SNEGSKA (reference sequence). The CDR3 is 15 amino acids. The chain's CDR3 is CSAAPGSGLNSPLHF. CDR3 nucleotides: TGCAGTGCAGCCCCAGGCTCGGGGCTTAATTCACCCCTCCACTTT.

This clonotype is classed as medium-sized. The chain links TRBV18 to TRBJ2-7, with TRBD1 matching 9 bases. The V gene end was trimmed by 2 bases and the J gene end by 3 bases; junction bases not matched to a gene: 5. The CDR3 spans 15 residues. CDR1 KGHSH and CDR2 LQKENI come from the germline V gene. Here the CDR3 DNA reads TGTGCCAGCTCACCATTCGGGACAGGGAACTACGAGCAGTACTTC. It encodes CASSPFGTGNYEQYF.

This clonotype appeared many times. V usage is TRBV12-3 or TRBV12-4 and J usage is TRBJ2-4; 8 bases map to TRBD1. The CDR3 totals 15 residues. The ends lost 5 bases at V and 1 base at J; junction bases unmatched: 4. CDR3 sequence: CASSDRDRAKNIQYF. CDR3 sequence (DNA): TGTGCCAGCAGTGATCGGGACAGGGCCAAAAACATTCAGTACTTC.

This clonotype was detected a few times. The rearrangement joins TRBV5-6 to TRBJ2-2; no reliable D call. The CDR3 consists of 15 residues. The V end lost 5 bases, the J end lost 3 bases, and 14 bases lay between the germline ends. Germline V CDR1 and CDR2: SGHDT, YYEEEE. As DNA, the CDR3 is TGTGCCAGCAGTCTGGGGTCAGCTCACACCGGGGAGCTGTTTTTT. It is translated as CASSLGSAHTGELFF.

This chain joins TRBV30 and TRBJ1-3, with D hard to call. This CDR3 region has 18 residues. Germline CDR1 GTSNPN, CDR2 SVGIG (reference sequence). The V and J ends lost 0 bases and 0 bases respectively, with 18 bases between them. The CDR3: CAWSVLGQAVSSGNTIYF. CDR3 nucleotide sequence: TGTGCCTGGAGTGTACTTGGGCAAGCCGTGAGCTCTGGAAACACCATATATTTT.

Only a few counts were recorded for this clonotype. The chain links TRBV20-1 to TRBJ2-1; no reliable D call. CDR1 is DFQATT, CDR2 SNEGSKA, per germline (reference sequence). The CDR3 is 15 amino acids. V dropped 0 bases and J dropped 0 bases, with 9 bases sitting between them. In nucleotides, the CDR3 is TGCAGTGCTAGAGAGTACTATAGCTCCTACAATGAGCAGTTCTTC. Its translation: CSAREYYSSYNEQFF.

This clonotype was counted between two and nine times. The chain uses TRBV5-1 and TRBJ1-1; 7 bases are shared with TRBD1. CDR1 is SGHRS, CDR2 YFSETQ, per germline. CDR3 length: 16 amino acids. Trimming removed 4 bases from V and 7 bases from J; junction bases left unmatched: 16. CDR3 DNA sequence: TGCGCCAGCAGCCTCGGATTTTCTACAGGGGTCAGTGAAGCTTTCTTT. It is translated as CASSLGFSTGVSEAFF. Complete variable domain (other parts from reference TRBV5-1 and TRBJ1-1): KAGVTQTPRYLIKTRGQQVTLSCSPISGHRSVSWYQQTPGQGLQFLFEYFSETQRNKGNFPGRFSGRQFSNSRSEMNVSTLELGDSALYLCASSLGFSTGVSEAFFGQGTRLTVV.

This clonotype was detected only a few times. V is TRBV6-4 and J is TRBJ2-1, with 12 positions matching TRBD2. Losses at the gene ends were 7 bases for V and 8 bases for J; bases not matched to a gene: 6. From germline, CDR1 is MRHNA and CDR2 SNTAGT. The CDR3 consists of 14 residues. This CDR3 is CASTLTSGSHEQFF. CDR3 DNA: TGTGCCAGCACCTTGACTAGCGGGAGCCATGAGCAGTTCTTC.